This T cell receptor (beta chain) was obtained from a study of cytomegalovirus exposure and HLA in healthy donors. Study-level points and caveats: In a later analysis, compared with equally common non-associated chains, HLA-associated beta chains were more expanded.

Per the germline V gene, CDR1 is SNHLY and CDR2 is FYNNEI. V dropped 6 bases and J dropped 0 bases, with 9 bases sitting between them. The CDR3 has 14 residues. PCR amplification relied on 60 Vbeta primers (plus 13 Jbeta primers). Methods used by the authors: Per a later analysis, the number of unique TCR beta chains was 75 million to 90 million, of which roughly 10 million were shared. The data were produced by immunoSEQ multiplex PCR, yet TCRdb's version contains in-frame clones alone and is incomplete. V, J and clone size were drawn from that table, and D and trimming were deduced from the DNA. This table holds 130,000 to 150,000 clones, around three quarters found once. Notes on this clone: The antigen remains unidentified. Other DNA sequences within the sample encode an identical CDR3.

The rearrangement links TRBV2 to TRBJ1-5; D is unresolved. This sequence originates from a woman between 18 and 29 years old in good health and CMV-seropositive. Input material: PBMCs. The CDR3 nucleotides are TGTGCCAGCAGGGCTGACATTAGCAATCAGCCCCAGCATTTT. Its protein is CASRADISNQPQHF. Variable domain in full (rest from reference TRBV2 and TRBJ1-5): EPEVTQTPSHQVTQMGQEVILRCVPISNHLYFYWYRQILGQKVEFLVSFYNNEISEKSEIFDDQFSVERPDGSNFTLKIRSTKLEDSAMYFCASRADISNQPQHFGDGTRLSIL.